Shown below are 24 T cell receptor beta chains from a single sample sequenced in a study of blood T cell repertoires in COVID-19. The repertoire was sequenced with immunoSEQ multiplex PCR; TCRdb's copy has only in-frame clones and lacks some. Among roughly 320,000 clones listed, nearly 90% were seen once. Specimen: peripheral blood. These receptor sequences come from a woman aged 25 to 39 with COVID-19, enrolled during active disease.

This chain uses TRBV11-2 with TRBJ2-5; D may be TRBD1 (5 bases). CDR1 SGHAT and CDR2 FQNNGV come from the germline V gene. The length of the CDR3 is 17 residues. Trimming removed 1 base at V and 1 base at J, with 16 bases between. CDR3 DNA: TGTGCCAGCAGCTTAGTCCCTACTTTTGGGGCCCAAGAGACCCAGTACTTC. This sequence encodes CASSLVPTFGAQETQYF. Looking up the rest from reference TRBV11-2 and TRBJ2-5 gives the full variable domain: EAGVAQSPRYKIIEKRQSVAFWCNPISGHATLYWYQQILGQGPKLLIQFQNNGVVDDSQLPKDRFSAERLKGVDSTLKIQPAKLEDSAVYLCASSLVPTFGAQETQYFGPGTRLLVL.

The genes are TRBV27 and TRBJ1-2; D uncertain. Germline V lookup: CDR1 MNHEY, CDR2 SMNVEV (reference sequence). The CDR3 sequence is 15 residues long. V was clipped by 5 bases and J by 4 bases, with 17 bases between them. The CDR3 region is CASSPHLQDFYGYTF. CDR3 nucleotides: TGTGCCAGCAGTCCCCATCTTCAAGACTTCTATGGCTACACCTTC.

Here the CDR3 reads CASNGQGARELFF. The CDR3 DNA is TGTGCCAGCAACGGACAGGGGGCGCGAGAACTGTTTTTT. The chain combines TRBV28 with TRBJ1-4, with 11 bases that match TRBD1. Germline lookup yields CDR1 MDHEN and CDR2 SYDVKM. Germline trimming cut 7 bases from V and 12 bases from J; bases unmatched to any gene: 7. This CDR3 has 13 residues.

The J gene is TRBJ1-1, the V gene TRBV19; D gene uncertain. This CDR3 has 13 amino acids. The V end was cut by 1 base, the J end by 6 bases, with 9 bases between. The germline V gene has CDR1 LNHDA and CDR2 SQIVND (reference sequence). In DNA, the CDR3 is TGTGCCAGTAGTATAGCGGCGCGGGCTGAAGCTTTCTTT. Its translation is CASSIAARAEAFF.

The chain links TRBV18 to TRBJ1-4; perhaps TRBD1 as D (5 bases). Germline lookup yields CDR1 KGHSH and CDR2 LQKENI. This CDR3 comprises 14 residues. Trimming shortened V by 6 bases and J by 4 bases, and 12 bases separated the two germline ends. CDR3: CASSKIDSNEKLFF. The CDR3 DNA reads TGTGCCAGCTCCAAAATTGACAGTAATGAAAAACTGTTTTTT.

This chain links TRBV5-6 with TRBJ2-7, with 9 nucleotides matching TRBD2. Looked up from germline, CDR1 is SGHDT and CDR2 is YYEEEE. The CDR3 runs 15 residues. The trim removed 0 bases at V and 4 bases at J, leaving 5 bases unmatched. For the CDR3, the DNA is TGTGCCAGCAGCTTGGGTAGCGGGGGTTTTTACGAGCAGTACTTC. Its protein product is CASSLGSGGFYEQYF. The full variable domain, with the rest looked up from reference TRBV5-6 and TRBJ2-7, is DAGVTQSPTHLIKTRGQQVTLRCSPKSGHDTVSWYQQALGQGPQFIFQYYEEEERQRGNFPDRFSGHQFPNYSSELNVNALLLGDSALYLCASSLGSGGFYEQYFGPGTRLTVT.

The genes are TRBV11-2 and TRBJ2-7; 11 bases are a match to TRBD2. The CDR3 loop spans 15 amino acids. Germline-derived CDR1 and CDR2 are SGHAT and FQNNGV. V trimming: 6 bases; J trimming: 2 bases; junction bases outside the gene matches: 6. DNA for the CDR3: TGTGCCAGCAGTCGTACACTAGCGGGGGCCTACGAGCAGTACTTC. Translating gives CASSRTLAGAYEQYF.

V gene TRBV12-3 or TRBV12-4 combines with J gene TRBJ1-1; possibly TRBD1 for D (5 bases). The CDR3 is 13 residues long. Deletions cut 6 bases from V and 5 bases from J, with 13 bases between. This CDR3 is CASRLGGGTEAFF. CDR3 sequence (DNA): TGTGCCAGCAGGCTCGGGGGAGGGACTGAAGCTTTCTTT.

V and J are TRBV19 and TRBJ1-1; 9 nucleotides match TRBD1. The CDR3 runs to 14 residues. After removal of 10 bases from V and 5 bases from J, the junction contained 11 bases not matched to a gene. Per germline, CDR1 LNHDA and CDR2 SQIVND (reference sequence). The CDR3 DNA sequence: TGTGCCACTATATTTGGGACAGGGTATACTGAAGCTTTCTTT. Translation gives CATIFGTGYTEAFF.

The rearrangement joins TRBV6-1 to TRBJ2-1; maybe TRBD2 (5 bases). This CDR3 spans 16 amino acids. Germline V gene lookup returns CDR1 MNHNS and CDR2 SASEGT. V lost 2 bases and J 0 bases, leaving 11 bases between the germline ends. For the CDR3, the DNA is TGTGCCAGCAGTGAAAACGGACTTGGCTCCTACAATGAGCAGTTCTTC. This encodes CASSENGLGSYNEQFF.

The chain carries TRBV18 and TRBJ2-7, with 7 bases fitting TRBD2. The CDR3 has 14 residues. From germline, CDR1 is KGHSH and CDR2 LQKENI. Losses at the gene ends were 6 bases for V and 6 bases for J; bases not matched to a gene: 11. The CDR3 nucleotides are TGTGCCAGCTCCCTCCGGGGGGAGAGCGCCGAGCAGTACGTC. Translating gives CASSLRGESAEQYV.

This clone was observed many times. V gene TRBV2 combines with J gene TRBJ2-7; 7 positions agree with TRBD2. V was clipped by 6 bases and J by 4 bases; unmatched bases: 6. The CDR3 runs 13 residues. The germline V gene has CDR1 SNHLY and CDR2 FYNNEI. The CDR3 DNA is TGTGCCAGCAGAGCGGGACCCGATTACGAGCAGTACTTC. Translating it yields CASRAGPDYEQYF.

This sequence joins TRBV6-5 and TRBJ1-2, with D tentatively TRBD1 (5 bases). V was cut by 5 bases and J by 1 base, with 8 bases left in between. The CDR3 is made up of 13 amino acids. The germline CDR1 and CDR2 sequences are MNHEY and SVGAGI. The CDR3 region is CASSLDSNYGYTF. The DNA of the CDR3 is TGTGCCAGCAGTCTCGACAGTAACTATGGCTACACCTTC.

By sample share, this clone is medium-sized. The chain links TRBV10-1 to TRBJ1-6, with a weak D call TRBD1 (5 bases). V lost 6 bases and J 10 bases, leaving 13 bases between the germline ends. Germline V gene data show CDR1 as WNHNN and CDR2 as SYGVQD (reference sequence). CDR3 length: 13 amino acids. CDR3 amino acids: CASSLGEGSPLHF. The DNA of the CDR3 is TGCGCCAGCAGCCTAGGGGAGGGCTCACCCCTCCACTTT.

The chain links TRBV6-4 to TRBJ1-6, with 7 bases matching TRBD1. Germline V lookup: CDR1 MRHNA, CDR2 SNTAGT. V lost 11 bases and J lost 0; bases outside the gene matches: 7. The CDR3 has 15 amino acids. The CDR3 nucleotides are TGTGCCGTACAGGGGTCCAGCTCCTATAATTCACCCCTCCACTTT. As protein: CAVQGSSSYNSPLHF.

The rearrangement joins TRBV4-1 to TRBJ1-4; possibly TRBD1 for D (5 bases). V lost 1 base to trimming and J lost 6 bases, with 21 bases between them. The germline V gene has CDR1 MGHRA and CDR2 YSYEKL. The CDR3 consists of 18 residues. CDR3 region: CASSQVRRIRVLDEKLFF. In nucleotides, the CDR3 is TGCGCCAGCAGCCAAGTCAGGCGGATCAGGGTATTAGATGAAAAACTGTTTTTT.

The chain employs TRBV6-6 and TRBJ2-3; 8 bases map to TRBD1. V trimming: 0 bases; J trimming: 6 bases; junction bases outside the gene matches: 8. This CDR3 has 16 residues. Germline-derived CDR1 and CDR2 are MNHNY and SVGAGI (reference sequence). CDR3: CASSYSPDRDFDTQYF. The CDR3 nucleotides read TGTGCCAGCAGTTACTCGCCGGACAGGGACTTCGATACGCAGTATTTT.

The V and J genes are TRBV21-1 and TRBJ1-2; TRBD1 is the table's D call and was not checked against the DNA. TRBV21-1 is listed as a pseudogene. This CDR3 spans 16 amino acids. This CDR3 is CASSTCSSRGGDGYTF. In nucleotides, the CDR3 is TGTGCCAGCAGCACCTGCTCTTCCAGGGGCGGTGATGGCTACACCTTC.

This chain connects TRBV6-5 to TRBJ1-3; the D is unclear. The CDR3 is made up of 15 amino acids. The germline gives CDR1 MNHEY, CDR2 SVGAGI. V was cut by 7 bases and J by 4 bases, with 17 bases left in between. The DNA of the CDR3 is TGTGCCAGCACCCCCGGGGATTACCCCGGAAACACCATATATTTT. Translating gives CASTPGDYPGNTIYF.

This clone was picked up a small number of times. The chain is built from TRBV20-1 and TRBJ1-2; D call uncertain. V was pared by 4 bases and J by 4 bases, with 7 bases between. Germline V gene data show CDR1 as DFQATT and CDR2 as SNEGSKA (reference sequence). The CDR3 has 11 residues. The CDR3 DNA sequence: TGCAGTGCTACCGAGAGCTATGGCTACACCTTC. Translating it yields CSATESYGYTF.

The gene calls are TRBV11-3 and TRBJ2-5, with TRBD2 matching over 12 bases. This CDR3 is 17 amino acids long. The trim removed 5 bases at V and 3 bases at J, leaving 10 bases unmatched. Germline V gene lookup returns CDR1 SGHNT and CDR2 YENEEA. Here the CDR3 reads CASSLRAGLAGEETQYF. The CDR3 DNA follows: TGTGCCAGCAGCCTAAGAGCGGGACTAGCGGGCGAAGAGACCCAGTACTTC.

V is TRBV7-2 and J is TRBJ2-1; D is unclear. The CDR3 is 14 amino acids. CDR1 and CDR2 (germline): SGHTA, FQGNSA. With 3 bases removed from V and 7 bases from J, the gap between germline ends came to 13 bases. The CDR3 nucleotides are TGTGCCAGCAGCTTCAACTGGTTACGGAATGAGCAGTTCTTC. Translation gives CASSFNWLRNEQFF.

The chain combines TRBV7-9 with TRBJ1-2; D is undetermined. The CDR3 length is 15 residues. Trimming pared 0 bases from V and 6 bases from J, leaving 14 bases between. Germline assignment: CDR1 SEHNR and CDR2 FQNEAQ (reference sequence). CDR3 DNA: TGTGCCAGCAGCTTAGCGCTCGGAGGAGCGGATGGCTACACCTTC. Its protein product is CASSLALGGADGYTF.

The chain links TRBV24-1 to TRBJ1-1; TRBD1 agrees at 10 bases. The CDR3 loop spans 14 amino acids. The germline V gene encodes CDR1 KGHDR and CDR2 SFDVKD. Trimming at V came to 4 bases and at J to 4 bases, leaving 2 bases not matched to a gene. CDR3 in amino acids: CATSERDRGTEAFF. For the CDR3, the DNA is TGTGCCACCAGTGAGCGGGACAGGGGCACTGAAGCTTTCTTT.